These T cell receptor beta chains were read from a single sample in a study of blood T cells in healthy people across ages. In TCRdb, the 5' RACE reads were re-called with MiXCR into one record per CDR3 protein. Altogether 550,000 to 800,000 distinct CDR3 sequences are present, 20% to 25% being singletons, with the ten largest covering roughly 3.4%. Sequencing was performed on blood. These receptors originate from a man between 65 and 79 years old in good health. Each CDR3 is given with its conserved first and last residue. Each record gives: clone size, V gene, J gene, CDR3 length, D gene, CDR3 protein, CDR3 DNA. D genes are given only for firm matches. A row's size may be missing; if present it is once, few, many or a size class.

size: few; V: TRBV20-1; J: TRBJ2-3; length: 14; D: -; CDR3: CSASAQVFTDTQYF; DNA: TGCAGTGCTAGTGCTCAGGTTTTCACAGATACGCAGTATTTT
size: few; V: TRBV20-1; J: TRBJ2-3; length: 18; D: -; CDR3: CSARHTDVRGFFPDTQYF; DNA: TGCAGTGCTAGACACACCGATGTCCGGGGATTTTTCCCAGATACGCAGTATTTT
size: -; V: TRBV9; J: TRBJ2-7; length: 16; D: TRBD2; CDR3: CASSVGAASGLYEQYF; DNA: TGTGCCAGCAGCGTAGGGGCGGCTAGCGGGCTCTACGAGCAGTACTTC
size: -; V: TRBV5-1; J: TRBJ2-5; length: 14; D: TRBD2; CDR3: CASSDTGGGETQYF; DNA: TGCGCCAGCAGCGATACGGGAGGGGGAGAGACCCAGTACTTC
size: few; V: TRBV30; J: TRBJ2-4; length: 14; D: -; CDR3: CAWSVSGSKNIQYF; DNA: TGTGCCTGGAGTGTATCGGGGAGCAAAAACATTCAGTACTTC
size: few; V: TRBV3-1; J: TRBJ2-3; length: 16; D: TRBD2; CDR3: CASSRHAGGSTDTQYF; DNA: TGTGCCAGCAGCCGCCATGCGGGAGGAAGCACAGATACGCAGTATTTT
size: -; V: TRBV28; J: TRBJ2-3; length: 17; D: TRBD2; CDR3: CASSLLWASGSTDTQYF; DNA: TGTGCCAGCAGTTTACTATGGGCTAGCGGGAGCACAGATACGCAGTATTTT
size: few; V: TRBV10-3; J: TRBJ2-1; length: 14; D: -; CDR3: CAISAGTGYNEQFF; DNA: TGTGCCATCAGCGCCGGGACTGGCTACAATGAGCAGTTCTTC
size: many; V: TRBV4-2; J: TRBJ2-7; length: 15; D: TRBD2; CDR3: CASSQGTSTTYEQYF; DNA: TGTGCCAGCAGCCAAGGGACTAGCACTACCTACGAGCAGTACTTC
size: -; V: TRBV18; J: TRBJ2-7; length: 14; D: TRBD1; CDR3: CASSLPGTGGVQYF; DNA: TGTGCCAGCTCACTCCCCGGGACAGGGGGCGTGCAGTACTTC
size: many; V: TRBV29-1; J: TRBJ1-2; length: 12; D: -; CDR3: CSVEDLPFFPTF; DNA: TGCAGCGTTGAAGATCTTCCCTTTTTCCCGACCTTC
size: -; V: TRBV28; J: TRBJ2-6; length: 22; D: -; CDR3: CASSSELITGQPTSLWANVPTF; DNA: TGTGCCAGCAGTTCCGAACTTATTACAGGGCAGCCAACCTCGCTCTGGGCCAACGTCCCGACTTTC
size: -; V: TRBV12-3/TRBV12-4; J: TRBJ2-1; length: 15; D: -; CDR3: CASSLWGRALNEQFF; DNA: TGTGCCAGCAGTTTATGGGGGAGAGCCCTCAATGAGCAGTTCTTC
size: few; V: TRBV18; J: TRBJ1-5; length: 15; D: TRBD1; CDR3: CASSPGQGVFQPQHF; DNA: TGTGCCAGCTCACCCGGACAGGGCGTTTTTCAGCCCCAGCATTTT
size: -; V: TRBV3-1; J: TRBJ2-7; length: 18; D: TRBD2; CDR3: CASSPYYDLAGVRREQYF; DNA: TGTGCCAGCAGCCCATACTACGATTTAGCGGGCGTAAGGCGCGAGCAGTACTTC
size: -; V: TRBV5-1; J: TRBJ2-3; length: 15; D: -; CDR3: CASSSGSPVTDTQYF; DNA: TGCGCCAGCAGCTCCGGGAGCCCCGTGACAGATACGCAGTATTTT
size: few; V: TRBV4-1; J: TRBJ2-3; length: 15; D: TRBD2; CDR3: CASSQREGQTDTQYF; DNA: TGCGCCAGCAGCCAGCGGGAGGGCCAGACAGATACGCAGTATTTT
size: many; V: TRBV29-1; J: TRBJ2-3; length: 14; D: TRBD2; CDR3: CSDRAGVSTDTQYF; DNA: TGCAGCGACCGAGCGGGAGTTAGCACAGATACGCAGTATTTT
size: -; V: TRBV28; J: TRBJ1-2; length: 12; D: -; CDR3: CASSGLRDGYTF; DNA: TGTGCCAGCAGCGGGCTGAGGGATGGCTACACCTTC
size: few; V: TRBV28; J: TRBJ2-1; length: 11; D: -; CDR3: CASTTDNEQFF; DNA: TGTGCCAGCACCACAGACAATGAGCAGTTCTTC
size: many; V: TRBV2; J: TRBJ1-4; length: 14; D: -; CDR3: CASSEEGEVEKLFF; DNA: TGTGCCAGCAGTGAAGAGGGGGAAGTAGAAAAACTGTTTTTT
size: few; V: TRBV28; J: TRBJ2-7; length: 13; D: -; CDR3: CASSLSRPYEQYF; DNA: TGTGCCAGCAGTTTAAGCAGGCCCTACGAGCAGTACTTC
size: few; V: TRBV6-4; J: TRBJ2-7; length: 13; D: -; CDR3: CASSLSQGHEQYF; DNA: TGTGCCAGCAGCCTTTCACAGGGCCACGAGCAGTACTTC
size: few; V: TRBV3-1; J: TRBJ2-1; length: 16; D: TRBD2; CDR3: CASSRASGSSYNEQFF; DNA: TGTGCCAGCAGTCGGGCGAGCGGGAGCTCCTACAATGAGCAGTTCTTC
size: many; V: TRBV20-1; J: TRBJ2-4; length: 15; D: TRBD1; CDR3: CSAPKPGQGENIQYF; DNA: TGCAGTGCACCGAAACCGGGACAGGGGGAAAACATTCAGTACTTC
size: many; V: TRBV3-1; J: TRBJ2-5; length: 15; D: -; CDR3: CASSQDTGAQETQYF; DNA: TGTGCCAGCAGCCAAGACACCGGGGCTCAAGAGACCCAGTACTTC
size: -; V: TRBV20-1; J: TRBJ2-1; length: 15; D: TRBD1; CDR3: CSARDRRQGDNEQFF; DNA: TGCAGTGCTAGAGATCGAAGACAGGGAGACAATGAGCAGTTCTTC
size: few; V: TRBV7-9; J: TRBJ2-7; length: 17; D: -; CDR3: CASSLDYGEEGSYEQYF; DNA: TGTGCCAGCAGCTTAGATTATGGGGAAGAGGGCTCCTACGAGCAGTACTTC
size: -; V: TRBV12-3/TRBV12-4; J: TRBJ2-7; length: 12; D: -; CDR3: CASSLEDYEQYF; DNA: TGTGCCAGCAGTTTAGAAGACTACGAGCAGTACTTC
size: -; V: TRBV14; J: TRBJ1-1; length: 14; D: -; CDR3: CASSLNQGSEPAFF; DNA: TGTGCCAGCAGCCTTAACCAGGGATCGGAACCAGCTTTCTTT
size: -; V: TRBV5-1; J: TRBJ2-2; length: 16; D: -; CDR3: CASSFSPGTNTGELFF; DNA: TGCGCCAGCAGCTTTTCCCCGGGGACGAACACCGGGGAGCTGTTTTTT
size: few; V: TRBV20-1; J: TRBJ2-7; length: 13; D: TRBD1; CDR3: CSAWTGGSNEQYF; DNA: TGCAGTGCCTGGACAGGGGGCTCCAACGAGCAGTACTTC
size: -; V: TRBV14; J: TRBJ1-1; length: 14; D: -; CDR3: CASSQGPGNTEAFF; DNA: TGTGCCAGCAGCCAAGGTCCGGGGAACACTGAAGCTTTCTTT